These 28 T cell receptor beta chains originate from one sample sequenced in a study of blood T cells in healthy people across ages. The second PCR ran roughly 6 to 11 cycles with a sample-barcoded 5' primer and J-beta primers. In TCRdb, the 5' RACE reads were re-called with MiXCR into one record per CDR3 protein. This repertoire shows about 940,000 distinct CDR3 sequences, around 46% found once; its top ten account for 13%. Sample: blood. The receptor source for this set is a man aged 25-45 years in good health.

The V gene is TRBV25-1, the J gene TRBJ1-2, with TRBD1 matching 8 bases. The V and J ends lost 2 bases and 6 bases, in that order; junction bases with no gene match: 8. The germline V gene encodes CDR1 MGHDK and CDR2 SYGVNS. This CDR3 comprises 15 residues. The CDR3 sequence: CASSESRPGGDGYTF. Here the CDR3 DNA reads TGTGCCAGCAGTGAAAGTCGCCCAGGGGGCGATGGCTACACCTTC.

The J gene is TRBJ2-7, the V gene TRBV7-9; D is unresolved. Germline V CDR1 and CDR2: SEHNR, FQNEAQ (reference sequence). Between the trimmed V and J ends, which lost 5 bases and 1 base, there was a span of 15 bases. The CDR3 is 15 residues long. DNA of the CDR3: TGTGCCAGCAGCCCCGCCGAGACGGTTTCCTACGAGCAGTACTTC. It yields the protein CASSPAETVSYEQYF. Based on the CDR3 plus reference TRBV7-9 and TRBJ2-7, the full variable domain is DTGVSQNPRHKITKRGQNVTFRCDPISEHNRLYWYRQTLGQGPEFLTYFQNEAQLEKSRLLSDRFSAERPKGSFSTLEIQRTEQGDSAMYLCASSPAETVSYEQYFGPGTRLTVT.

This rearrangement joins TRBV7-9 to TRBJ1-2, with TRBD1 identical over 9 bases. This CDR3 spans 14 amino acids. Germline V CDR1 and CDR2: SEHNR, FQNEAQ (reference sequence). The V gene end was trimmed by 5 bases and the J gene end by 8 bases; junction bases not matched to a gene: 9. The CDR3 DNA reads TGTGCCAGCAGCCTACAGGGGGCGTTTGGCGGCTACACCTTC. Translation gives CASSLQGAFGGYTF.

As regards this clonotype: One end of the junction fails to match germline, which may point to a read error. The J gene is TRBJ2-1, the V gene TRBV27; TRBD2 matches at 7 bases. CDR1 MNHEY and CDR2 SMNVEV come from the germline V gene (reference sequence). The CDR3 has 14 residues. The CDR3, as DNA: TGTGCTAGCAGAGTAGCGGGCCGATACAATGAGCAGTTCTTC. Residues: CASRVAGRYNEQFF.

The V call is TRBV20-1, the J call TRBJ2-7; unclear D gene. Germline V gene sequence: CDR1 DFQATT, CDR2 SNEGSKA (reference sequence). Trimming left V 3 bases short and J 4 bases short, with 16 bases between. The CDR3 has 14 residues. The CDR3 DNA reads TGCAGTGCTAGTAGCTCGAATGGTGTGTACGAGCAGTACTTC. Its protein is CSASSSNGVYEQYF.

CDR3 amino acids: CASSPRGGPNYGYTF. The CDR3 DNA sequence: TGTGCCAGCAGCCCCCGGGGAGGGCCGAACTATGGCTACACCTTC. The gene calls are TRBV3-1 and TRBJ1-2; D gene uncertain. This CDR3 has 15 amino acids. Germline lookup yields CDR1 LGHDT and CDR2 YNNKEL (reference sequence). Trimming pared 4 bases from V and 2 bases from J, leaving 14 bases between.

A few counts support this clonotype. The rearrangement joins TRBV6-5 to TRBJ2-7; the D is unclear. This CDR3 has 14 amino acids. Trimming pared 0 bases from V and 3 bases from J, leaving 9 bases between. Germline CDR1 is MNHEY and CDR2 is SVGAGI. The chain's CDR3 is CASSYSSSLYEQYF. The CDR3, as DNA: TGTGCCAGCAGTTACTCGAGCAGCCTCTACGAGCAGTACTTC.

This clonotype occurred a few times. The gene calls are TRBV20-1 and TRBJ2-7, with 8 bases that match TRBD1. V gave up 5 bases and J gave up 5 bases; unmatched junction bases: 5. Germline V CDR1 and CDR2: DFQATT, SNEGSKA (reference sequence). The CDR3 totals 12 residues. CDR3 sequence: CSAPDRGHEQYF. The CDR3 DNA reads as TGCAGTGCTCCTGACAGGGGCCACGAGCAGTACTTC.

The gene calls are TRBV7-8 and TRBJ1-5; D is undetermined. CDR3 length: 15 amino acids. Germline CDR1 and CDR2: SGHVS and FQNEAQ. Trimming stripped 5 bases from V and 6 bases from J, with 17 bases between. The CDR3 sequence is CASSRRTISGQPQHF. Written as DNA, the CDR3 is TGTGCCAGCAGCCGTAGGACTATCAGCGGTCAGCCCCAGCATTTT.

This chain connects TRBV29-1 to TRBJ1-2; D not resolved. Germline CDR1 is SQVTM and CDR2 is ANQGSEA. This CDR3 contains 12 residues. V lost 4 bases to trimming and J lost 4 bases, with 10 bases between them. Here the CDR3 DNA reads TGCAGCGTTGCCGGGGTCGGCTATGGCTACACCTTC. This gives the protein CSVAGVGYGYTF.

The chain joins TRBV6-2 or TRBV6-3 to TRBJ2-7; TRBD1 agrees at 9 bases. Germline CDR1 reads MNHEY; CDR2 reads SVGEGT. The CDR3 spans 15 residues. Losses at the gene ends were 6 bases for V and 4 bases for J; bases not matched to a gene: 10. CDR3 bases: TGTGCCAGCAGGATCCCGGGACAGGGTTTATACGAGCAGTACTTC. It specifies CASRIPGQGLYEQYF.

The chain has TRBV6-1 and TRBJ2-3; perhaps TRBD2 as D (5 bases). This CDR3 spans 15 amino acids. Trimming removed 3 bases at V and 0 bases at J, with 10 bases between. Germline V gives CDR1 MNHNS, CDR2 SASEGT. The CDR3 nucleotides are TGTGCCAGCAGTGATCGGGGATTTAGCACAGATACGCAGTATTTT. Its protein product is CASSDRGFSTDTQYF.

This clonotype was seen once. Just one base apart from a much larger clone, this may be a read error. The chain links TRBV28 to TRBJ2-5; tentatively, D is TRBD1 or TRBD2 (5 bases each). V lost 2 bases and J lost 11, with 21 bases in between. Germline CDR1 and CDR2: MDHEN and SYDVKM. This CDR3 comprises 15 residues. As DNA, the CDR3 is TGTGCCAGCAGTTTACTAAGGGGAGCCGGAAACACTCAGTACTTC. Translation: CASSLLRGAGNTQYF.

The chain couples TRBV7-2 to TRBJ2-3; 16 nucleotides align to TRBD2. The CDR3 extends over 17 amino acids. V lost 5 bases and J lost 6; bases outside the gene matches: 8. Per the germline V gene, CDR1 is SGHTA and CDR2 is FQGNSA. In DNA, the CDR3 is TGTGCCAGCAGCCCCTTGGGACTAGCGGGGGGGGGCGATACGCAGTATTTT. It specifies CASSPLGLAGGGDTQYF.

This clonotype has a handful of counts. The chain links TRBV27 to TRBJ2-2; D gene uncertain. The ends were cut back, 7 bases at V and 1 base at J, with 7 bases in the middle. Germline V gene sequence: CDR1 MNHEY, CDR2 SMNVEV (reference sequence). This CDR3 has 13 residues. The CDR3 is CASNSLNTGELFF. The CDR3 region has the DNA TGTGCCAGCAACTCACTGAACACCGGGGAGCTGTTTTTT.

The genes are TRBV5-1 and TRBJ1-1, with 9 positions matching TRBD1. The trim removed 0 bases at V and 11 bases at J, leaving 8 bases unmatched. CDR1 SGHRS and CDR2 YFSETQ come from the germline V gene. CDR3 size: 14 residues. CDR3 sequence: CASSLDTGTGLAFF. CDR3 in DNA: TGCGCCAGCAGCTTGGACACCGGGACAGGGTTGGCTTTCTTT.

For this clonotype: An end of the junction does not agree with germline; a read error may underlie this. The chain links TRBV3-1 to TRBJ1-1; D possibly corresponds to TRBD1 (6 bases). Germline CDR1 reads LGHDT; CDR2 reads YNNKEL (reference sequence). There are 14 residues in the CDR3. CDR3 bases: TGTGCCAGCAGCCGTGGAGGGACAAGCGCTGAAGTTTTCTTT. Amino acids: CASSRGGTSAEVFF. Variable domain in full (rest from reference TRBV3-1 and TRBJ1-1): DTAVSQTPKYLVTQMGNDKSIKCEQNLGHDTMYWYKQDSKKFLKIMFSYNNKELIINETVPNRFSPKSPDKAHLNLHINSLELGDSAVYFCASSRGGTSAEVFFGQGTRLTVV.

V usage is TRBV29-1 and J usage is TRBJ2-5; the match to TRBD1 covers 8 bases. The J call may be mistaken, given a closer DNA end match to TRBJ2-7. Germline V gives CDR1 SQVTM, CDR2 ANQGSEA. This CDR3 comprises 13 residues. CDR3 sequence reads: CSVFRQGSGEQYF. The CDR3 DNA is TGCAGCGTCTTTAGACAGGGGTCGGGCGAGCAGTACTTC.

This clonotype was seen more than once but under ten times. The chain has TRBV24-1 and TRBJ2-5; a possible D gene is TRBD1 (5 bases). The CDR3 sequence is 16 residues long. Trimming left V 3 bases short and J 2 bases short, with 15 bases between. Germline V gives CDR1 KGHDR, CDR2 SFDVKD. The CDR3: CATSDSRGPSQETQYF. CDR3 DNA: TGTGCCACCAGTGATAGTAGGGGTCCCTCTCAAGAGACCCAGTACTTC.

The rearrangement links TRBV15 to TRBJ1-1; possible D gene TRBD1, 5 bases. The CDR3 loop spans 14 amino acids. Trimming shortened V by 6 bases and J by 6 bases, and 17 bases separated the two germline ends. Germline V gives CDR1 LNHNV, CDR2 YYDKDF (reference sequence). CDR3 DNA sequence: TGTGCCACCAGTCCGGAGGGTCGGGGGGCTGAAGCTTTCTTT. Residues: CATSPEGRGAEAFF.

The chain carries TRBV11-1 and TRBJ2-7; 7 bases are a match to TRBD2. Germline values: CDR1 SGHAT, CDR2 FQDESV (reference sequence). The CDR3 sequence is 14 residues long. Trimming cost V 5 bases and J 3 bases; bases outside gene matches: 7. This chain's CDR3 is CASSPSGNRYEQYF. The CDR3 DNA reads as TGTGCCAGCAGCCCCAGCGGGAACCGCTACGAGCAGTACTTC.

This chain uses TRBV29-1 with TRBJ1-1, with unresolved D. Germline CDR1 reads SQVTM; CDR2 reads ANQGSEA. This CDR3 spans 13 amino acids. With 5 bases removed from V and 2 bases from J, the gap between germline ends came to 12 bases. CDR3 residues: CSVLQRLNTEAFF. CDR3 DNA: TGCAGCGTTTTACAGAGGTTAAACACTGAAGCTTTCTTT.

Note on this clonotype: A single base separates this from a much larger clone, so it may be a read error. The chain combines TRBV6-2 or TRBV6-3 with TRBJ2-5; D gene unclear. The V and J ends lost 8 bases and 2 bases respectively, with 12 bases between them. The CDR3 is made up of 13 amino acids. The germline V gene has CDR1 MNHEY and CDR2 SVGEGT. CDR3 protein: CASGEAEQETQYF. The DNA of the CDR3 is TGTGCCAGCGGAGAGGCAGAGCAAGAGACCCAGTACTTC.

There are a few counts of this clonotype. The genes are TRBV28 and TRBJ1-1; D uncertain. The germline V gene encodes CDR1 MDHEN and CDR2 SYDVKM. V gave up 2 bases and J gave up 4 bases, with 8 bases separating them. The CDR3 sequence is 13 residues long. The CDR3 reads CASSLGRITEAFF. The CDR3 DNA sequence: TGTGCCAGCAGTTTAGGACGGATCACTGAAGCTTTCTTT.

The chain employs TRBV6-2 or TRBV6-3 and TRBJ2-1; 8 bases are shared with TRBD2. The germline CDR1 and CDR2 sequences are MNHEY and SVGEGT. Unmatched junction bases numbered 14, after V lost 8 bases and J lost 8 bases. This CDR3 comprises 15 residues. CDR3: CASYERRGGMDEQFF. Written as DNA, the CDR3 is TGTGCCAGCTATGAGCGACGGGGGGGTATGGATGAGCAGTTCTTC.

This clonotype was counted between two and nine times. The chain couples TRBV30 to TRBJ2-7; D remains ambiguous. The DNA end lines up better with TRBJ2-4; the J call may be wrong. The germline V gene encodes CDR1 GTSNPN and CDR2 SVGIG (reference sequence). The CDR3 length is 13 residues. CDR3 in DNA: TGTGCCTGGAGTGCGGGCAGTAAAAACATTCAGTACTTC. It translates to CAWSAGSKNIQYF.

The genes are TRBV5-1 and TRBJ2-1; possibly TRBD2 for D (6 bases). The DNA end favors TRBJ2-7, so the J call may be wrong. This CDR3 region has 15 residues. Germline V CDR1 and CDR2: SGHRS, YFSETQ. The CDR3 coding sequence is TGCGCCAGCAGCTCCGGGGGTTTAGCCTACAATGAGCAGTACTTC. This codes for CASSSGGLAYNEQYF.

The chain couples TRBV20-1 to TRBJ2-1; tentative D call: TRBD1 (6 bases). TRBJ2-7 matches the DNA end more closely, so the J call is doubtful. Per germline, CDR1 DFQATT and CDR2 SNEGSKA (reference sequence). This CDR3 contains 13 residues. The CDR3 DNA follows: TGCAGTGCAGCAGTGGGGGCCTACAATGAGCAGTACTTC. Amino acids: CSAAVGAYNEQYF.